The rows below give T cell receptor beta chains drawn from one sample of a study of blood T cells in healthy people across ages. TCRdb re-analysed the 5' RACE reads in MiXCR, keeping a single row per CDR3 protein. The profile shows roughly 1,500,000 distinct CDR3 sequences, roughly a third of them singletons. Sequences were obtained from blood. These receptors originate from a woman in her 30s in good health. Each CDR3 is given with its conserved first and last residue. The D gene is left open where the match is weak. Only part of the rows carry a size: once, few, many, or a class if the clone is expanded.

>TRBV5-1|TRBJ1-1|-|TRBD1
CASSSGGVNTEAFF
TGCGCCAGCAGCTCAGGGGGGGTGAACACTGAAGCTTTCTTT
>TRBV11-2|TRBJ2-7|-|TRBD2
CASSGGLAGNLYEQYF
TGTGCCAGCAGCGGGGGACTAGCGGGGAACCTGTACGAGCAGTACTTC
>TRBV29-1|TRBJ2-4|many|-
CSVSLSRDRNIQYF
TGCAGCGTCTCCCTTAGCAGGGATAGAAACATTCAGTACTTC
>TRBV3-1|TRBJ1-1|few|-
CASSQTPSTEAFF
TGTGCCAGCAGCCAAACCCCGAGCACTGAAGCTTTCTTT
>TRBV6-5|TRBJ2-3|few|-
CASSYSSGPGVTQYF
TGTGCCAGCAGTTACTCGTCGGGACCCGGAGTTACGCAGTATTTT
>TRBV15|TRBJ2-1|many|-
CATSRRENSYNEQFF
TGTGCCACCAGCAGGAGGGAGAACTCCTACAATGAGCAGTTCTTC
>TRBV4-1|TRBJ2-5|many|TRBD1
CASSGITGGIVQETQYF
TGCGCCAGCAGCGGAATAACAGGGGGAATCGTCCAAGAGACCCAGTACTTC
>TRBV4-1|TRBJ2-1|many|TRBD2
CASSTTGTSVNEQFF
TGCGCCAGCAGCACGACGGGGACTAGCGTCAATGAGCAGTTCTTC
>TRBV6-6|TRBJ1-2|-|TRBD1
CASRPKTGVSYGYTF
TGTGCCAGCAGACCCAAGACAGGGGTGAGCTATGGCTACACCTTC
>TRBV29-1|TRBJ2-2|many|-
CSVGGPTGELFF
TGCAGCGTTGGCGGGCCCACCGGGGAGCTGTTTTTT
>TRBV12-3/TRBV12-4|TRBJ2-1|-|TRBD2
CASSLRASGSSYSEQFF
TGTGCCAGCAGTTTACGGGCTAGCGGGAGCTCCTACAGTGAGCAGTTCTTC
>TRBV12-3/TRBV12-4|TRBJ1-5|-|TRBD1
CASSPGGVRNQPQHF
TGTGCCAGCAGCCCAGGGGGAGTTAGGAATCAGCCCCAGCATTTT
>TRBV20-1|TRBJ2-2|few|TRBD1
CSAPGQGSGELFF
TGCAGTGCCCCGGGACAGGGTTCCGGGGAGCTGTTTTTT
>TRBV5-1|TRBJ2-4|-|TRBD2
CASSSLAGNLAKNIQYF
TGCGCCAGCAGCTCCCTAGCGGGAAATTTAGCCAAAAACATTCAGTACTTC
>TRBV11-1|TRBJ2-1|-|-
CASSLGGTHLGQFF
TGTGCCAGCAGCTTAGGTGGGACGCACCTGGGACAGTTCTTC
>TRBV5-6|TRBJ2-3|-|TRBD1
CASSGGWAGTQYF
TGTGCCAGCTCAGGGGGTTGGGCAGGTACGCAGTATTTT
>TRBV5-1|TRBJ1-4|few|-
CASSLEVNSRSNEKLFF
TGCGCCAGCAGCTTGGAGGTAAACAGCCGATCTAATGAAAAACTGTTTTTT
>TRBV4-1|TRBJ2-7|-|-
CASAGSGHINYEQYF
TGCGCCAGCGCGGGGTCCGGACACATCAACTACGAGCAGTACTTC
>TRBV20-1|TRBJ2-7|many|-
CSARDTYEQYF
TGCAGTGCTAGAGACACCTACGAGCAGTACTTC
>TRBV10-3|TRBJ1-2|-|-
CAISGGASYTF
TGTGCCATCAGTGGGGGGGCGAGCTACACCTTC
>TRBV29-1|TRBJ2-1|-|TRBD2
CSVGQPGLGSYNEQFF
TGCAGCGTCGGACAGCCGGGACTAGGTTCCTACAATGAGCAGTTCTTC
>TRBV9|TRBJ2-7|few|-
CASSVSQGPYEQYF
TGTGCCAGCAGCGTGTCTCAGGGACCCTACGAGCAGTACTTC
>TRBV6-1|TRBJ1-1|few|TRBD1
CASMSHPGIRDRGQNAEAFF
TGTGCCAGCATGTCTCACCCGGGAATCCGGGACAGGGGGCAGAACGCTGAAGCTTTCTTT
>TRBV6-2/TRBV6-3|TRBJ2-3|-|TRBD2
CASSSGRALRTDTQYF
TGTGCCAGCAGTAGCGGGAGGGCCCTTCGGACAGATACGCAGTATTTT
>TRBV4-2|TRBJ2-1|-|-
CASSQDSHTHNEQFF
TGTGCCAGCAGCCAAGATAGTCACACCCACAATGAGCAGTTCTTC
>TRBV6-2/TRBV6-3|TRBJ2-3|few|-
CASSYGSALGTDTQYF
TGTGCCAGCAGTTACGGGTCGGCCCTCGGCACAGATACGCAGTATTTT
>TRBV28|TRBJ1-1|-|TRBD1
CAIHGGQANTEAFF
TGTGCGATCCATGGGGGACAGGCGAACACTGAAGCTTTCTTT
>TRBV20-1|TRBJ2-1|-|TRBD2
CSARRLAGPDEQFF
TGCAGTGCTAGGAGGCTAGCGGGGCCAGATGAGCAGTTCTTC
>TRBV7-3|TRBJ2-3|many|-
CASSPRATRTDTQYF
TGTGCCAGCAGCCCCCGAGCGACCCGCACAGATACGCAGTATTTT
>TRBV24-1|TRBJ2-1|many|-
CATSERLTRGIYNEQFF
TGTGCCACCAGTGAGAGACTAACTCGGGGGATTTACAATGAGCAGTTCTTC
>TRBV20-1|TRBJ2-3|few|TRBD2
CSALGLAGAQDTQYF
TGCAGTGCTCTGGGACTAGCGGGAGCTCAAGATACGCAGTATTTT
>TRBV4-1|TRBJ2-5|few|TRBD2
CASSQGGTSGIQETQYF
TGCGCCAGCAGCCAAGGGGGGACTAGCGGGATCCAAGAGACCCAGTACTTC
>TRBV29-1|TRBJ1-5|-|-
CSPRGDFNQPQHF
TGCAGTCCGAGGGGAGATTTTAATCAGCCCCAGCATTTT
>TRBV15|TRBJ1-6|-|-
CATSSAPDSPLHF
TGTGCCACCAGTTCCGCTCCGGATTCACCCCTCCACTTT
>TRBV10-3|TRBJ2-7|-|TRBD2
CAISGGAGGRYEQYF
TGTGCCATCAGTGGGGGAGCGGGAGGGCGCTACGAGCAGTACTTC
>TRBV4-2|TRBJ1-1|-|-
CASSQGGGLTNTEAFF
TGTGCCAGCAGCCAAGGGGGGGGACTGACGAACACTGAAGCTTTCTTT